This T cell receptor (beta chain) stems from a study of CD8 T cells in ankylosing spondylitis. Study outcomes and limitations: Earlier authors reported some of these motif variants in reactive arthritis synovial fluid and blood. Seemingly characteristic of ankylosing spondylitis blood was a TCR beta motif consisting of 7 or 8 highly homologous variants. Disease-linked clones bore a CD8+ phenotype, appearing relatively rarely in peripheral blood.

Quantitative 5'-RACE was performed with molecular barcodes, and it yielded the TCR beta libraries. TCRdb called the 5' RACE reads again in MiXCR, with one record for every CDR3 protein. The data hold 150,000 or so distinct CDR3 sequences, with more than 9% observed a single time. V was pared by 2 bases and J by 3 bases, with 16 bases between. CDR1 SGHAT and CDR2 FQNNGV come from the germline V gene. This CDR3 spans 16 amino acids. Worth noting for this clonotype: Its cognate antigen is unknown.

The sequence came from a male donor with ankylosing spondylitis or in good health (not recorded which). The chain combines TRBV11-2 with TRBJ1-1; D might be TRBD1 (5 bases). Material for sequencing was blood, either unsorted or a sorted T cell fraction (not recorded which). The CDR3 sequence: CASSLFLTARDTEAFF. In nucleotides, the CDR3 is TGTGCCAGCAGCTTATTCTTGACAGCAAGGGACACTGAAGCTTTCTTT.